This record covers a single T cell receptor beta chain. The data were obtained in a study of blood T cell repertoires in COVID-19. CDR3 length: 15 residues. Deletions cut 2 bases from V and 10 bases from J, with 15 bases between. Germline V CDR1 and CDR2: MNHEY, SVGEGT. Here immunoSEQ multiplex PCR was the method, and the copy in TCRdb shows in-frame clones only, minus some. The sample yields around 100,000 clones, approximately 86% seen once. The sequence came from a human donor in a cohort sampled during active COVID-19. V is TRBV6-2 or TRBV6-3 and J is TRBJ1-6, with D hard to call. The sequenced sample was peripheral blood. The CDR3, as DNA: TGTGCCAGCAGTTACGAGGGAGAAGGAGGCTCACCCCTCCACTTT. Amino acids: CASSYEGEGGSPLHF.